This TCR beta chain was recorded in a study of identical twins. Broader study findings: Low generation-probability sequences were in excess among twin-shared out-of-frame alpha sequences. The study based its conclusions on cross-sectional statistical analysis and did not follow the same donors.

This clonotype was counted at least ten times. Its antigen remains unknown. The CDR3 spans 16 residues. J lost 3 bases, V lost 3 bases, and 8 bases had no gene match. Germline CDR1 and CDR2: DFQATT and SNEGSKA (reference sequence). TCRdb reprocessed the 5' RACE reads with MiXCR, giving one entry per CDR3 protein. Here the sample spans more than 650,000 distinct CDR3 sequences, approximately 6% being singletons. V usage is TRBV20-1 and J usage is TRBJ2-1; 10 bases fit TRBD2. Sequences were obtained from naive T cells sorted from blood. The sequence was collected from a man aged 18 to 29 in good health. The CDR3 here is CSARAAGGNLYNEQFF. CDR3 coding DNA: TGCAGTGCTAGGGCAGCGGGAGGGAACCTCTACAATGAGCAGTTCTTC.